Listed below are T cell receptor beta chains from one sample, sequenced in a study of T cell responses to AZD1222 COVID-19 vaccine. Using immunoSEQ multiplex PCR, the repertoire was profiled, and TCRdb retains in-frame clones only, with some absent. The sample yields 100,000 to 120,000 clones, 70% to 90% seen once. This specimen was peripheral blood, taken 28 days after the second AZD1222 dose. These receptors were obtained from an adult who received the AZD1222 COVID-19 vaccine. Both conserved end residues are part of each CDR3. Clone size, where shown, is once, few, many, or a class for clones that have expanded.

V: TRBV5-1; size: -; J: TRBJ2-2; CDR3: CASSLIRVRVTGELFF
V: TRBV7-2; size: -; J: TRBJ2-3; CDR3: CASSSGTSGGATDTQYF
V: TRBV11-2; size: -; J: TRBJ1-3; CDR3: CASSLDYSGNTIYF
V: TRBV12-3/TRBV12-4; size: -; J: TRBJ2-5; CDR3: CASIPTGPCAQYF
V: TRBV6-6; size: -; J: TRBJ1-4; CDR3: CASSYGSGTNEKLFF
V: TRBV10-3; size: -; J: TRBJ1-3; CDR3: CAISRQGSGNTIYF
V: TRBV6-5; size: -; J: TRBJ1-2; CDR3: CASNGGGYGYTF
V: TRBV6-1; size: -; J: TRBJ1-5; CDR3: CASSEIYRWNQPQHF
V: TRBV25-1; size: -; J: TRBJ2-3; CDR3: CASSDPRTEADTQYF
V: TRBV19; size: -; J: TRBJ1-5; CDR3: CASSTTGTEQPQHF
V: TRBV29-1; size: once; J: TRBJ1-2; CDR3: CSVGTNYGYTF
V: TRBV3-1/TRBV3-2; size: -; J: TRBJ1-2; CDR3: CASSQIPGVYGYTF
V: TRBV6-1; size: once; J: TRBJ1-1; CDR3: CASSEYRNMNTEAFF
V: TRBV7-2; size: -; J: TRBJ1-1; CDR3: CASSHSGGARRDTEAFF
V: TRBV28; size: -; J: TRBJ2-1; CDR3: CASSQDDTKQFF
V: TRBV2; size: -; J: TRBJ1-2; CDR3: CASTLDRGHYGYTF
V: TRBV7-6; size: -; J: TRBJ1-5; CDR3: CASSRDSYSNQPQHF
V: TRBV6-2/TRBV6-3; size: -; J: TRBJ2-3; CDR3: CASIPSGGGDTQYF
V: TRBV28; size: -; J: TRBJ1-2; CDR3: CASMTGPNYGYTF
V: TRBV2; size: -; J: TRBJ1-1; CDR3: CASNPFLSNTEAFF
V: TRBV6-5; size: -; J: TRBJ2-7; CDR3: CASSSGGFGSYEQYF
V: TRBV6-5; size: -; J: TRBJ1-5; CDR3: CASSYSRQSNQPQHF
V: TRBV19; size: -; J: TRBJ2-5; CDR3: CASSLGSAGYQETQYF
V: TRBV6-2/TRBV6-3; size: -; J: TRBJ1-2; CDR3: CASSYSTKEGLSF
V: TRBV7-2; size: -; J: TRBJ2-1; CDR3: CASSFPGLWNEQFF
V: TRBV7-2; size: -; J: TRBJ2-5; CDR3: CASSAPLRGGRSQGTQYF
V: TRBV14; size: once; J: TRBJ1-6; CDR3: CASSQTVNNSPLHF
V: TRBV2; size: few; J: TRBJ1-6; CDR3: CASNPDRVLNSPLHF
V: TRBV5-1; size: -; J: TRBJ1-4; CDR3: CASSLGEGLEKLFF
V: TRBV19; size: -; J: TRBJ2-1; CDR3: CASSILDRDGNEQFF
V: TRBV19; size: -; J: TRBJ1-6; CDR3: CASNSNYNSPLHF
V: TRBV7-9; size: -; J: TRBJ2-2; CDR3: CASSLGSVDTGELFF
V: TRBV2; size: once; J: TRBJ2-3; CDR3: CASSADRLSTDTQYF
V: TRBV11-2; size: -; J: TRBJ2-7; CDR3: CASSPRTSGGPSHF
V: TRBV12-5; size: -; J: TRBJ2-1; CDR3: CASGLRSAGVYDNEQFF
V: TRBV18; size: -; J: TRBJ1-5; CDR3: CASSPQGQGSQPQHF
V: TRBV10-1; size: -; J: TRBJ2-1; CDR3: CASSEKEVRSYNEQFF
V: TRBV6-2/TRBV6-3; size: -; J: TRBJ2-1; CDR3: CASRFRGLASVEQFF
V: TRBV6-5; size: -; J: TRBJ2-7; CDR3: CASSYSLDNKQYF
V: TRBV6-2/TRBV6-3; size: -; J: TRBJ2-3; CDR3: CASSYGTVSDTQYF
V: TRBV27; size: -; J: TRBJ2-7; CDR3: CASSKMKASGWRDRYEQYF
V: TRBV6-6; size: -; J: TRBJ1-1; CDR3: CASSYEDTEAFF
V: TRBV19; size: -; J: TRBJ1-3; CDR3: CASSKGWSGNTIYF
V: TRBV5-5; size: -; J: TRBJ2-3; CDR3: CASSLASSGGDTDTQYF
V: TRBV10-3; size: -; J: TRBJ1-6; CDR3: CAISEEDRALHF
V: TRBV11-3; size: -; J: TRBJ1-1; CDR3: CASSPRQDSEAFF
V: TRBV6-2/TRBV6-3; size: -; J: TRBJ1-1; CDR3: CASSYSEDRGDTEAFF